The T cell receptor (beta chain) described here comes from a study of T-cell reconstitution after alpha-beta-depleted transplantation in children (dated by TCRdb to the mid-2010s). For context, the study as a whole: The study quantitatively tracked T-cell immune reconstitution after TCRalphabeta/CD19-depleted allogeneic hematopoietic cell transplantation in children using TCR repertoire profiling. Overall study outcomes, separate from this receptor: In some patients, high TCRbeta diversity at day 60 was attributed to recipient T cells and intrathymic progenitors that had survived conditioning. Apparently early alphabetaT-cell count recovery about two months after transplant reportedly relied on only several hundred rapidly expanded clones derived from non-depleted graft cells. The frequencies of hyperexpanded clones fell over the following months, and after one year, T-cell counts and TCRbeta diversity were mostly attributed to newly produced T cells.

This clonotype was seen at least ten times. No cognate antigen has been identified for it. No much larger clone exists at a distance of one base, and base qualities are not known. The library was prepared using PCR. Instrument on record: Illumina HiSeq 2500. TCR library preparation used molecular barcoding, with unique molecular identifiers applied to normalize quantification of the TCRbeta repertoire. In TCRdb, the public reads were trimmed at Q25 with fastp and aligned with MiXCR, with productive beta chains retained. All rows with the same CDR3 protein become a single entry with the most common DNA and genes. Within this sample are 200,000 to 300,000 distinct CDR3 sequences, with around 7.8% of them counted one time only. About 6.4% of the sample comes from the top ten. The junction carries 8 bases between V and J, which are trimmed by 5 bases and 6 bases respectively. For CDR1 and CDR2, the germline V gene lists MDHEN and SYDVKM. The CDR3 runs 12 residues from the cysteine to the phenylalanine. Kept here is only the CDR3 DNA, which spans 36 bases and is read in frame from base 1.

In the paper's terms, the treatment or condition label means: allogeneic hematopoietic cell transplantation with graft depleted of TCRalphabeta T cells and CD19 B cells. The transplant recipients were children given TCRalphabeta/CD19-depleted allogeneic hematopoietic cell grafts. The sample in question was PBMCs, mostly from graft donor cells, obtained 180 days after TCRalphabeta/CD19-depleted stem cell transplant. This chain joins TRBV28 to TRBJ1-5, with no confident D gene call. The TCR was taken from a male patient between 5 and 17 years old who had a stem cell transplant for acute lymphoblastic leukemia, so the T cells may come from the graft donor. The nucleotide sequence reads TGTGCCAGCAGTGGCGCTAGTCAGCCCCAGCATTTT. Protein translation: CASSGASQPQHF.